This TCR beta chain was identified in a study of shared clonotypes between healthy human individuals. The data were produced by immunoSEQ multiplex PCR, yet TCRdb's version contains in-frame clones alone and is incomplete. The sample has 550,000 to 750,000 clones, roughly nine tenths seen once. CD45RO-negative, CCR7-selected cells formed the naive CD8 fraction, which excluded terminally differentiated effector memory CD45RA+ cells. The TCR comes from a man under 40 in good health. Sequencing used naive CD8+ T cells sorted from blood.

CDR3 protein: CASSRERNSYNEQFF. CDR3 sequence (DNA): TGTGCCAGCAGCCGAGAGCGGAACTCCTACAATGAGCAGTTCTTC. This sequence joins TRBV7-8 and TRBJ2-1; D might be TRBD2 (5 bases). Trimming stripped 5 bases from V and 0 bases from J, with 11 bases between. This CDR3 contains 15 residues. The germline gives CDR1 SGHVS, CDR2 FQNEAQ.